This T cell receptor (beta chain) appears in the sequencing data of a study of CD8 T cells in Susac syndrome. Reverse transcription used roughly 0.5 to 1 ug RNA and random hexamers. By means of immunoSEQ multiplex PCR, TCR beta CDR3 spanning 54 Vbeta and 13 Jbeta underwent amplification. TCRdb re-called the immunoSEQ multiplex PCR reads with MiXCR, one entry per CDR3 protein. The data hold about 120,000 distinct CDR3 sequences, with roughly 94% observed a single time. The germline V gene has CDR1 LNHDA and CDR2 SQIVND (reference sequence). Trimming stripped 3 bases from V and 8 bases from J, with 13 bases between. This CDR3 has 14 amino acids. As controls, healthy donors matched for age and sex were used.

The chain recombines TRBV19 with TRBJ1-4, with D tentatively TRBD1 (6 bases). Material: CD4+ T cells from PBMCs. The TCR was taken from a human donor in good health. CDR3 loop: CASSMTGSREKLFF. For the CDR3, the DNA is TGTGCCAGTAGTATGACAGGATCAAGGGAAAAACTGTTTTTT.